Listed below are T cell receptor beta chains from one sample, sequenced in a study of technical replicates of blood from a few donors. This table comes from immunoSEQ multiplex PCR, and its TCRdb copy is limited to in-frame clones, with some not included. Of roughly 40,000 clones in the sample, around 96% were seen once. What was sequenced was T cells isolated from PBMCs. The receptor set was obtained from a human donor in good health. CDR3s include the opening cysteine and the closing phenylalanine or tryptophan. Fields, in order: V gene, J gene, D gene, clone size, CDR3 DNA, CDR3 protein. A D gene is named only where the DNA matches it firmly. Some rows mark clone size as missing; the rest say once, few, many or name a class of expanded clone.

TRBV20-1	TRBJ1-2	TRBD1	-	TGCAGTGCGCCTTACAGGGGAGGCTACACCTTC	CSAPYRGGYTF
TRBV10-3	TRBJ2-1	-	-	TGTGCCACCCAGGGCCTTCGGGACAATGAGCAGTTCTTC	CATQGLRDNEQFF
TRBV2	TRBJ1-5	-	-	TGTGCCAGCAGTGAAGGGAGGAGGGTACTTAGCAATCAGCCCCAGCATTTT	CASSEGRRVLSNQPQHF
TRBV5-1	TRBJ2-1	TRBD2	-	TGCGCCAGCAGCTTGGGGGGGACTAGCAGCTACAATGAGCAGTTCTTC	CASSLGGTSSYNEQFF
TRBV30	TRBJ1-4	TRBD1	-	TGTGCCTGGACCTCCATCGACAGGGGTTATGAAAAACTGTTTTTT	CAWTSIDRGYEKLFF
TRBV7-8	TRBJ1-1	TRBD1	-	TGTGCCAGCAGCAAAGGGACAGGGATGAACACTGAAGCTTTCTTT	CASSKGTGMNTEAFF
TRBV30	TRBJ1-1	TRBD1	-	TGTGCCTGGAAGACAGGGGTGAACACTGAAGCTTTCTTT	CAWKTGVNTEAFF
TRBV6-1	TRBJ2-7	TRBD1	-	TGTGCCAGCAGAGTACAGGGGGCCGTCCTCTACGAGCAGTACTTC	CASRVQGAVLYEQYF
TRBV27	TRBJ2-7	TRBD1	-	TGTGCCAGCAGCATGGGACAGAGATACGAGCAGTACTTC	CASSMGQRYEQYF
TRBV29-1	TRBJ2-2	TRBD1	-	TGCAGCTCGACAGGGATTTCGAACACCGGGGAGCTGTTTTTT	CSSTGISNTGELFF
TRBV5-1	TRBJ2-7	-	-	TGCGCCAGCAGCTTGGCCCTAGCTGAAGAGCAGTACTTC	CASSLALAEEQYF
TRBV5-1	TRBJ1-3	TRBD1	-	TGCGCCAGCAGCTTAGGGACAGGTTGGGGAAACACCATATATTTT	CASSLGTGWGNTIYF
TRBV4-1	TRBJ2-7	TRBD2	-	TGCGCCAGCAGCCAAGATGCTAGCGGTCTCTACGAGCAGTACTTC	CASSQDASGLYEQYF
TRBV27	TRBJ1-1	TRBD1	-	TGTGCCAGCAGACCCGGGACAGGGGGGGACACTGAAGCTTTCTTT	CASRPGTGGDTEAFF
TRBV30	TRBJ2-3	TRBD2	-	TGTGCCTGGAGTAGACTAGCGGGACCAGATACGCAGTATTTT	CAWSRLAGPDTQYF
TRBV7-2	TRBJ2-1	TRBD2	-	TGTGCCAGCAGCTTACTAGCGGCATCCTACAATGAGCAGTTCTTC	CASSLLAASYNEQFF
TRBV28	TRBJ1-3	-	-	TGTGCCAGCAGTTTCCCACCAGGTTATGTCTCTGGAAACACCATATATTTT	CASSFPPGYVSGNTIYF
TRBV6-5	TRBJ1-2	-	-	TGTGCCAGCAGTTCTAGGGGGAGCTACACCTTC	CASSSRGSYTF
TRBV6-1	TRBJ2-1	TRBD2	-	TGTGCCAGCAGTGGAACTAGCGGAATTCGGTATGAGCAGTTCTTC	CASSGTSGIRYEQFF
TRBV5-4	TRBJ1-2	TRBD1	-	TGTGCCAGCAGCTCAACCGGGACAGGGGTTGGCTACACCTTC	CASSSTGTGVGYTF
TRBV18	TRBJ1-2	-	-	TGTGCCAGCTCACCAGGCGAGAACAGGGCGAGTGGCTACACCTTC	CASSPGENRASGYTF
TRBV14	TRBJ2-1	TRBD2	-	TGTGCCAGCAGCCAAGTGACTAGCGGGAACAATGAGCAGTTCTTC	CASSQVTSGNNEQFF
TRBV7-7	TRBJ2-1	TRBD2	-	TGTGCCAGCAGCTTAGAATGGCTGACGGCGGGAGTGAATGAGCAGTTCTTC	CASSLEWLTAGVNEQFF
TRBV19	TRBJ1-5	TRBD1	-	TGTGCCAGTAGTACGGACAGGGAGGTCCAGCCCCAGCATTTT	CASSTDREVQPQHF
TRBV28	TRBJ2-7	TRBD2	-	TGTGCCAGCAGCTTTTTAAGCGGGAGTCCCTACGAGCAGTACTTC	CASSFLSGSPYEQYF
TRBV5-4	TRBJ1-1	-	-	TGTGCCAGCAGCTCACTGAGTAACACTGAAGCTTTCTTT	CASSSLSNTEAFF
TRBV27	TRBJ2-7	-	-	TGTGCCAGCAGTTTAGGATATAGCAACGAGCAGTACTTC	CASSLGYSNEQYF
TRBV5-1	TRBJ2-7	TRBD1	-	TGCGCCAGCAGCTTTTCCCCGACAGGGTCCGACGAGCAGTACTTC	CASSFSPTGSDEQYF
TRBV7-3	TRBJ1-2	TRBD1	-	TGTGCCAGCAGCTTAAAAGGGGGCAACTATGGCTACACCTTC	CASSLKGGNYGYTF
TRBV13	TRBJ2-1	-	few	TGTGCCAGCAGCTTAGGACAGGGGAGGGAGCAGTTCTTC	CASSLGQGREQFF
TRBV5-1	TRBJ1-2	-	-	TGCGCCAGCACCCCGGACATACTGAGAGGTGGCTACACCTTC	CASTPDILRGGYTF
TRBV4-1	TRBJ2-7	-	-	TGCGCCAGCAGCCAAGACACTATCCGGACAGTAGGCTACGAGCAGTACTTC	CASSQDTIRTVGYEQYF
TRBV6-5	TRBJ1-2	TRBD1	-	TGTGCCAGCAGTTACTTCGCACCAGGGGGCAATTATGGCTACACCTTC	CASSYFAPGGNYGYTF
TRBV5-1	TRBJ1-2	-	-	TGCGCCAGCAGCTTGGACGGGGGGCTTGGGTATGGCTACACCTTC	CASSLDGGLGYGYTF
TRBV4-3	TRBJ1-4	-	-	TGCGCCAGCAGCCAAGTCAGTTGGAGACGGTCTAATGAAAAACTGTTTTTT	CASSQVSWRRSNEKLFF
TRBV4-3	TRBJ2-3	TRBD2	once	TGCGCCAGCAGCCCTAGCGGGAGGACAGATACGCAGTATTTT	CASSPSGRTDTQYF
TRBV6-6	TRBJ1-5	-	-	TGTGCCATCCAAATGGAGGAGCATCAGCCCCAGCATTTT	CAIQMEEHQPQHF
TRBV10-1	TRBJ1-4	TRBD1	-	TGCGCCAGCAGTGAGTCTAAGGCAGGGGGAATCGAAAAACTGTTTTTT	CASSESKAGGIEKLFF
TRBV9	TRBJ1-1	-	-	TGTGCCAGCAGCGTTGAACAGGACACTGAAGCTTTCTTT	CASSVEQDTEAFF
TRBV5-1	TRBJ2-1	TRBD2	-	TGCGCCAGCAGCTTGGTTCCGGCAGGGGCTAGAGAGCGGGAGTTTAAAGGTGAGCAGTTCTTC	CASSLVPAGAREREFKGEQFF
TRBV2	TRBJ2-5	-	-	TGTGCCAGCAGTGATATAGGGAGCAGGGAGACCCAGTACTTC	CASSDIGSRETQYF
TRBV6-5	TRBJ2-4	-	-	TGTGCCAGCTCGGGGTTCTCAGGGGACATTCAGTACTTC	CASSGFSGDIQYF
TRBV6-6	TRBJ2-5	TRBD1	-	TGTGCCAGCAGTCCCAGCCCGACAGGGGGAGAGACCCAGTACTTC	CASSPSPTGGETQYF
TRBV19	TRBJ1-1	-	-	TGTGCCAGTAGAAGGGGGGGGGAATGGAACACTGAAGCTTTCTTT	CASRRGGEWNTEAFF
TRBV9	TRBJ1-2	TRBD1	-	TGTGCCAGCAGCGCCGGATTATGGACAGGGGGGACACTTAACTATGGCTACACCTTC	CASSAGLWTGGTLNYGYTF
TRBV2	TRBJ1-1	TRBD1	once	TGTGCCAGCAGTGAATTAAGGGGACAGGGGGCAGCTTTCTTT	CASSELRGQGAAFF
TRBV7-2	TRBJ1-5	-	-	TGTGCCAGCAGCTTAGGAAGGGGGGGGCAGCCCCAGCATTTT	CASSLGRGGQPQHF
TRBV9	TRBJ2-7	TRBD2	-	TGTGCCAGCAGCGTTACGGCGGGAGGTCCCTACGAGCAGTACTTC	CASSVTAGGPYEQYF